Listed below are T cell receptor beta chains from one sample, sequenced in a study of OX40 agonist ivuxolimab in advanced cancers. The method was immunoSEQ multiplex PCR; TCRdb's version includes in-frame clones alone and lacks a portion of them. The sample consists of roughly 49,000 clones, under 90% of them appearing once. The sample was CD4+ or CD8+ T cells sorted from blood, taken in a trial of the OX40 agonist ivuxolimab. The receptors come from an adult with an advanced solid tumor such as melanoma, head and neck, liver or kidney cancer. CDR3s include the opening cysteine and the closing phenylalanine or tryptophan. Fields, in order: D gene, V gene, J gene, clone size, CDR3 length, CDR3 protein, CDR3 DNA. The D gene is left open where the match is weak. Size tells how often a clone was seen (once, few, many) or the class of an expanded clone, and some rows leave it out.

>.|TRBV5-1|TRBJ2-3|.|19
CASSSPFEGAPSSTDTQYF
TGCGCCAGCAGCTCCCCTTTTGAGGGAGCTCCTTCTAGCACAGATACGCAGTATTTT
>TRBD1|TRBV7-8|TRBJ1-5|.|15
CASSLVRGLDQPQHF
TGTGCCAGCAGCTTAGTGAGGGGGCTCGATCAGCCCCAGCATTTT
>.|TRBV9|TRBJ2-3|.|16
CASSLTGTPLIDTQYF
TGTGCCAGCAGCCTTACCGGGACACCACTCATAGATACGCAGTATTTT
>.|TRBV6-5|TRBJ2-2|.|16
CASSYPQLEGTGELFF
TGTGCCAGCAGTTACCCCCAACTAGAGGGTACCGGGGAGCTGTTTTTT
>.|TRBV9|TRBJ2-1|.|17
CASSGPFEVSSYNEQFF
TGTGCCAGCAGCGGGCCGTTCGAAGTGAGCTCCTACAATGAGCAGTTCTTC
>TRBD1|TRBV7-6|TRBJ1-2|.|17
CASSLGPDRSFDYGYTF
TGTGCCAGCAGCTTAGGGCCGGACAGGTCTTTCGATTATGGCTACACCTTC
>.|TRBV7-7|TRBJ2-1|.|15
CASSRDLSSYNEQFF
TGTGCCAGCAGCCGTGACCTGAGCTCCTACAATGAGCAGTTCTTC
>.|TRBV9|TRBJ1-4|.|16
CASSVATDPGGEKLFF
TGTGCCAGCAGCGTAGCTACGGATCCCGGAGGTGAAAAACTGTTTTTT
>.|TRBV15|TRBJ2-1|few|14
CATSWGRDYNEQFF
TGTGCCACCAGCTGGGGTCGGGACTACAATGAGCAGTTCTTC
>.|TRBV27|TRBJ2-3|.|13
CASSLAASSPQYF
TGTGCCAGCAGTTTGGCCGCGTCGTCCCCGCAGTATTTT
>.|TRBV19|TRBJ1-1|.|12
CASSISGFLAFF
TGTGCCAGTAGTATATCAGGCTTCCTAGCTTTCTTT
>.|TRBV30|TRBJ1-5|few|12
CAWSVQGQPQHF
TGTGCCTGGAGTGTACAGGGTCAGCCCCAGCATTTT
>TRBD1|TRBV6-5|TRBJ1-2|.|14
CASSYRGLAYGYTF
TGTGCCAGCAGTTACAGGGGGCTCGCCTATGGCTACACCTTC
>.|TRBV27|TRBJ2-3|.|15
CASSRTGTYTDTQYF
TGTGCCAGCAGTCGCACCGGGACGTACACAGATACGCAGTATTTT
>TRBD1|TRBV25-1|TRBJ1-1|.|17
CASSEWGPGQGGTEAFF
TGTGCCAGCAGTGAATGGGGACCGGGACAGGGTGGGACTGAAGCTTTCTTT
>.|TRBV27|TRBJ2-3|.|17
CASSFVVGRTSTDTQYF
TGTGCCAGCAGTTTTGTGGTTGGGCGTACTAGCACAGATACGCAGTATTTT
>.|TRBV5-8|TRBJ2-7|few|13
CASSLSESYEQYF
TGTGCCAGCAGCTTGTCTGAGAGCTACGAGCAGTACTTC
>.|TRBV11-2|TRBJ2-7|.|15
CASSLGAGAWYEQYF
TGTGCCAGCAGCTTAGGGGCAGGGGCGTGGTACGAGCAGTACTTC
>.|TRBV28|TRBJ2-1|.|12
CASGGPYNEQFF
TGTGCCAGCGGGGGACCCTACAATGAGCAGTTCTTC
>.|TRBV30|TRBJ1-1|.|12
CAWLSGNTEAFF
TGTGCCTGGCTCTCTGGAAACACTGAAGCTTTCTTT
>.|TRBV6-6|TRBJ2-3|once|12
CASTGLADTQYF
TGTGCCAGCACGGGACTGGCAGATACGCAGTATTTT
>.|TRBV4-3|TRBJ2-1|.|15
CASSHTDSSYNEQFF
TGCGCCAGCAGCCATACGGATAGCTCCTACAATGAGCAGTTCTTC
>.|TRBV28|TRBJ1-2|.|15
CASNHRTGPFYGYTF
TGTGCCAGTAACCACCGCACAGGGCCGTTTTATGGCTACACCTTC
>.|TRBV27|TRBJ1-5|.|14
CASSPRGGNQPQHF
TGTGCCAGCAGTCCTAGGGGTGGCAATCAGCCCCAGCATTTT
>TRBD2|TRBV6-5|TRBJ2-1|few|15
CASSYSAGGRDEQFF
TGTGCCAGCAGTTACTCGGCGGGAGGGAGGGATGAGCAGTTCTTC
>.|TRBV2|TRBJ2-7|.|15
CASSEPGGTSYEQYF
TGTGCCAGCAGTGAACCAGGCGGGACTTCCTACGAGCAGTACTTC
>TRBD1|TRBV19|TRBJ1-5|.|14
CASTLGGQHQPQHF
TGTGCCAGTACCCTGGGGGGACAGCATCAGCCCCAGCATTTT
>.|TRBV13|TRBJ1-5|.|17
CASSLGQGGDKDQPQHF
TGTGCCAGCAGCTTAGGACAGGGAGGGGACAAGGATCAGCCCCAGCATTTT
>TRBD1|TRBV30|TRBJ1-6|few|14
CAWSGQGGNSPLHF
TGTGCCTGGAGCGGACAGGGGGGTAATTCACCCCTCCACTTT
>.|TRBV11-2|TRBJ2-1|.|13
CASNLGVPNEQFF
TGTGCCAGCAACCTAGGGGTGCCCAATGAGCAGTTCTTC
>.|TRBV11-1|TRBJ2-5|.|13
CASRQRNQETQYF
TGTGCCAGCAGACAGCGGAACCAAGAGACCCAGTACTTC
>.|TRBV7-9|TRBJ1-5|once|16
CASSSGVEGGIRPQHF
TGTGCCAGCAGCTCGGGGGTCGAGGGTGGGATACGGCCCCAGCATTTT
>TRBD1|TRBV28|TRBJ1-5|.|14
CASSSTGLYQPQHF
TGTGCCAGCAGTTCGACAGGGCTGTATCAGCCCCAGCATTTT
>.|TRBV19|TRBJ1-5|.|15
CASSMTVPSNQPQHF
TGTGCCAGTAGTATGACAGTTCCTAGCAATCAGCCCCAGCATTTT
>.|TRBV11-2|TRBJ2-2|.|14
CASSPGGGIGELFF
TGTGCCAGCAGCCCCGGAGGAGGTATCGGGGAGCTGTTTTTT
>.|TRBV9|TRBJ1-2|few|12
CASSGIDYGYTF
TGTGCCAGCAGCGGCATTGACTATGGCTACACCTTC
>.|TRBV15|TRBJ2-3|.|16
CATSPPVGRRTDTQYF
TGTGCCACCAGCCCGCCCGTGGGACGAAGGACAGATACGCAGTATTTT
>TRBD1|TRBV9|TRBJ2-7|.|14
CASSVFGQDDEQYF
TGTGCCAGCAGCGTATTTGGACAGGACGACGAGCAGTACTTC
>.|TRBV4-2|TRBJ1-2|.|16
CASSQDRDPTGYGYTF
TGTGCCAGCAGCCAAGATAGGGACCCGACGGGCTATGGCTACACCTTC
>.|TRBV5-4|TRBJ1-1|.|12
CASSVSYTEAFF
TGTGCCAGCAGCGTCAGTTACACTGAAGCTTTCTTT
>.|TRBV11-2|TRBJ1-2|.|15
CASSLALAGAYGYTF
TGTGCCAGCAGCTTAGCTCTGGCCGGCGCTTATGGCTACACCTTC
>.|TRBV28|TRBJ2-2|.|16
CASKGNEWGNTGELFF
TGTGCCAGCAAAGGAAATGAGTGGGGAAACACCGGGGAGCTGTTTTTT
>TRBD2|TRBV28|TRBJ2-7|.|17
CASSSPGTSGVTYEQYF
TGTGCCAGCAGTTCCCCGGGGACTAGCGGGGTGACCTACGAGCAGTACTTC
>.|TRBV6-6|TRBJ1-1|.|15
CASSYSGDLNTEAFF
TGTGCCAGCAGTTACTCGGGGGACTTGAACACTGAAGCTTTCTTT
>.|TRBV4-1|TRBJ1-3|.|15
CASSQDRSSGNTIYF
TGCGCCAGCAGCCAAGATCGTAGCTCTGGAAACACCATATATTTT
>TRBD1|TRBV19|TRBJ2-2|.|14
CASSGTGLGGELFF
TGTGCCAGTTCCGGGACAGGGTTGGGCGGGGAGCTGTTTTTT
>.|TRBV5-6|TRBJ2-1|few|13
CASSSWPAGKQFF
TGTGCCAGCAGCTCATGGCCTGCGGGGAAGCAGTTCTTC
>TRBD2|TRBV19|TRBJ2-1|.|16
CASSITSGGDYNEQFF
TGTGCCAGTAGTATCACTAGCGGGGGAGATTACAATGAGCAGTTCTTC
>.|TRBV5-1|TRBJ1-1|.|14
CASSMAYMNTEAFF
TGCGCCAGCAGCATGGCTTATATGAACACTGAAGCTTTCTTT
>TRBD2|TRBV6-6|TRBJ2-2|.|15
CASSLAGGLGGELFF
TGTGCCAGCAGCCTAGCGGGGGGGCTGGGCGGGGAGCTGTTTTTT
>TRBD1|TRBV5-1|TRBJ2-2|.|18
CASSLGDPGGVYTGELFF
TGCGCCAGCAGCTTGGGAGACCCAGGGGGCGTCTACACCGGGGAGCTGTTTTTT
>TRBD2|TRBV6-5|TRBJ2-1|once|15
CASSYLSGAYNEQFF
TGTGCCAGCAGTTACCTTAGCGGGGCCTACAATGAGCAGTTCTTC
>.|TRBV7-2|TRBJ2-5|.|15
CASSLISGGWETQYF
TGTGCCAGCAGCTTAATTAGCGGAGGGTGGGAGACCCAGTACTTC
>TRBD1|TRBV19|TRBJ2-7|.|13
CASTPDRGREQYF
TGTGCCAGTACCCCGGACAGGGGGCGGGAGCAGTACTTC